The 22 T cell receptor beta chains below all came from one sample that was sequenced in a study of blood T cells in healthy people across ages. The second PCR ran roughly 6 to 12 cycles with a sample-barcoded 5' primer and J-beta primers. One entry per CDR3 protein, called by TCRdb with MiXCR from the 5' RACE reads. This sample has about 780,000 distinct CDR3 sequences; about 26% occur once, and the top ten carry under 3%. These data were also reused for a study on T cells of mothers and their children.

Material for sequencing was blood. These receptors came from a boy aged 5-17 years in good health.

This clonotype was detected a few times. The chain combines TRBV11-2 with TRBJ1-2; D gene unclear. Germline V CDR1 and CDR2: SGHAT, FQNNGV. This CDR3 region has 16 residues. The germline V and J ends were trimmed by 2 bases and 4 bases, with 17 bases remaining between them. CDR3 nucleotide sequence: TGTGCCAGCAGCTTATTGCCCGAGCCGACTAGCTATGGCTACACCTTC. Amino acid sequence: CASSLLPEPTSYGYTF.

The chain recombines TRBV7-8 with TRBJ2-7, with D possibly TRBD1 on 6 matching bases. The CDR3 totals 16 residues. The V gene's germline CDR1 is SGHVS and CDR2 FQNEAQ. V dropped 5 bases and J dropped 2 bases, with 19 bases sitting between them. CDR3 sequence reads: CASSRSTGTLTYEQYF. DNA for the CDR3: TGTGCCAGCAGCCGCTCGACCGGGACACTAACCTACGAGCAGTACTTC.

This rearrangement joins TRBV7-7 to TRBJ2-5, with 7 bases lining up with TRBD2. CDR3 length equals 16 residues. Germline assignment: CDR1 SSHAT and CDR2 FNYEAQ (reference sequence). The CDR3: CASGSGAVRGQETQYF. The CDR3 DNA reads as TGTGCTAGCGGGTCCGGGGCAGTACGGGGGCAAGAGACCCAGTACTTC.

This rearrangement joins TRBV5-1 to TRBJ1-2; weak D call: TRBD1 (6 bases). CDR1 is SGHRS, CDR2 YFSETQ, per germline. The CDR3 covers 15 residues. V lost 0 bases and J 5 bases, leaving 14 bases between the germline ends. The CDR3 DNA is TGCGCCAGCAGCTTGGAAGGAGGGGGTCCATATGGCTACACCTTC. Its translation is CASSLEGGGPYGYTF.

In this sample, this clonotype turned up a few times. This rearrangement joins TRBV2 to TRBJ1-3; no clear D. The CDR3 runs to 16 residues. The germline V gene has CDR1 SNHLY and CDR2 FYNNEI. V dropped 2 bases and J dropped 0 bases, with 11 bases sitting between them. CDR3 sequence: CASSEQDRTSGNTIYF. The CDR3 nucleotides are TGTGCCAGCAGTGAACAGGACCGAACCTCTGGAAACACCATATATTTT.

This clonotype is a singleton in its sample. J is TRBJ2-2 and V is TRBV12-3 or TRBV12-4; 7 nucleotides align to TRBD1. V trimming: 3 bases; J trimming: 5 bases; junction bases outside the gene matches: 6. CDR3 size: 15 residues. The CDR3 DNA reads TGTGCCAGCAGTTTGACAGGGTTGAAGACCGGGGAGCTGTTTTTT. Protein sequence: CASSLTGLKTGELFF.

The CDR3 DNA sequence: TGTGCCAGCAGCCCGGGTAGCGGGGGAGCCCAGGCCCAGTACTTC. Its translation is CASSPGSGGAQAQYF. The chain combines TRBV28 with TRBJ2-5; 9 bases are a match to TRBD2. Germline loops: CDR1 MDHEN, CDR2 SYDVKM. This CDR3 comprises 15 residues. V lost 6 bases, J lost 9 bases, and 14 bases stayed unmatched.

The gene calls are TRBV5-1 and TRBJ2-7; D possibly matches TRBD1 or TRBD2 (5 bases each). Trimming left V 4 bases short and J 5 bases short, with 16 bases between. The CDR3 runs 14 residues. Germline V gene lookup returns CDR1 SGHRS and CDR2 YFSETQ. CDR3 protein: CASSPQGEGNEQYF. The CDR3, as DNA: TGCGCCAGCAGCCCCCAGGGAGAAGGGAACGAGCAGTACTTC.

J is TRBJ2-5 and V is TRBV20-1, with D uncertain. The V gene lost 0 bases and the J gene lost 5 bases, with 10 bases spanning the gap. This CDR3 has 13 amino acids. The V gene's germline CDR1 is DFQATT and CDR2 SNEGSKA (reference sequence). CDR3 loop: CSARDTVEETQYF. CDR3 nucleotides: TGCAGTGCTAGAGATACGGTGGAGGAGACCCAGTACTTC.

V is TRBV27 and J is TRBJ1-4; D ambiguous. V lost 5 bases and J 10 bases, leaving 14 bases between the germline ends. Looked up from germline, CDR1 is MNHEY and CDR2 is SMNVEV (reference sequence). The CDR3 totals 13 residues. CDR3 nucleotides: TGTGCCAGCAGTCCGAACGTTAATCGAAAACTGTTTTTT. Its protein product is CASSPNVNRKLFF.

This clonotype was seen ten or more times. This rearrangement joins TRBV3-1 to TRBJ2-5, with 8 bases lining up with TRBD2. With 0 bases clipped from V and 2 bases from J, the junction kept 5 bases outside the gene matches. The CDR3 spans 16 residues. Germline V gene sequence: CDR1 LGHDT, CDR2 YNNKEL (reference sequence). The chain's CDR3 is CASSQDWAGGQETQYF. In nucleotides, the CDR3 is TGTGCCAGCAGCCAAGACTGGGCGGGGGGTCAAGAGACCCAGTACTTC.

CDR3 DNA: TGCAGCGTTGAAGATCGGACTAGCGGGACCTACGAGCAGTACTTC. Translation gives CSVEDRTSGTYEQYF. The J gene is TRBJ2-5, the V gene TRBV29-1; 12 nucleotides align to TRBD2. TRBJ2-7 explains the end of the DNA better; the J call may be wrong. CDR3 length: 15 amino acids. Germline loops: CDR1 SQVTM, CDR2 ANQGSEA.

This clonotype was seen only a few times. V gene TRBV5-1 combines with J gene TRBJ2-1, with TRBD2 matching over 7 bases. The tail of the sequence fits TRBJ2-7 better, so the J call may be wrong. This CDR3 contains 15 residues. Germline V gene data show CDR1 as SGHRS and CDR2 as YFSETQ. In DNA, the CDR3 is TGCGCCAGCAGCTTCTTAACGGGGGGAACCTACGAGCAGTACTTC. Its protein is CASSFLTGGTYEQYF.

The chain recombines TRBV7-2 with TRBJ1-2, with 8 bases matching TRBD1. The trim removed 5 bases at V and 6 bases at J, leaving 14 bases unmatched. CDR3 length equals 16 residues. Germline-derived CDR1 and CDR2 are SGHTA and FQGNSA. The CDR3 region is CASSARTGQTGNGYTF. CDR3 DNA sequence: TGTGCCAGCAGCGCCAGGACAGGGCAAACGGGAAATGGCTACACCTTC.

This clonotype has a handful of counts. This chain joins TRBV3-1 and TRBJ2-1; maybe TRBD1 (5 bases). This CDR3 comprises 16 residues. V was pared by 0 bases and J by 2 bases, with 11 bases between. CDR1 is LGHDT and CDR2 is YNNKEL in the germline V gene (reference sequence). CDR3 in DNA: TGTGCCAGCAGCCAAGATTTGCAGGGCCCCTACAATGAGCAGTTCTTC. This gives the protein CASSQDLQGPYNEQFF.

The rearrangement uses TRBV4-1 and TRBJ1-1; no clear D gene. Germline values: CDR1 MGHRA, CDR2 YSYEKL. This CDR3 is built from 14 residues. V was clipped by 4 bases and J by 3 bases, with 12 bases between them. CDR3 DNA: TGCGCCAGCAGCCCGGTCAGCCGGGACACTGAAGCTTTCTTT. Protein product: CASSPVSRDTEAFF.

The V and J genes are TRBV3-1 and TRBJ2-7, with D perhaps TRBD1 (5 bases). The germline V gene encodes CDR1 LGHDT and CDR2 YNNKEL (reference sequence). The CDR3 length is 15 residues. V was pared by 0 bases and J by 3 bases, with 12 bases between. The CDR3 spells CASSQDWQGNYEQYF. CDR3 sequence (DNA): TGTGCCAGCAGCCAAGATTGGCAGGGAAACTACGAGCAGTACTTC.

The genes are TRBV5-1 and TRBJ2-2; 10 positions match TRBD1. V dropped 4 bases and J dropped 5; count of bases not matched to a gene: 11. The CDR3 sequence is 17 residues long. Germline assignment: CDR1 SGHRS and CDR2 YFSETQ. CDR3 residues: CASSREVPGQGTGELFF. CDR3 DNA sequence: TGCGCCAGCAGCCGGGAGGTCCCGGGACAGGGGACCGGGGAGCTGTTTTTT.

Only a few counts were recorded for this clonotype. The chain employs TRBV3-1 and TRBJ1-2; 7 bases fit TRBD1. The germline CDR1 and CDR2 sequences are LGHDT and YNNKEL (reference sequence). The length of the CDR3 is 15 residues. J was trimmed by 0 bases and V by 5 bases; bases with no gene match: 6. CDR3 region: CASSGWDSTNYGYTF. The CDR3, as DNA: TGTGCCAGCAGCGGTTGGGACAGCACTAACTATGGCTACACCTTC.

This chain joins TRBV12-3 or TRBV12-4 and TRBJ1-6; D uncertain. The CDR3 is 14 residues long. The germline V and J ends were trimmed by 10 bases and 5 bases, with 15 bases remaining between them. CDR3 DNA: TGTGCCACGAACACGGGCCGAAATAATTCACCCCTCCACTTT. It is translated as CATNTGRNNSPLHF.

The table lists this clonotype with many counts. The chain links TRBV3-1 to TRBJ2-5; 11 bases agree with TRBD1. The length of the CDR3 is 14 residues. The germline gives CDR1 LGHDT, CDR2 YNNKEL (reference sequence). The V segment lost 4 bases and the J segment 3 bases; nucleotides outside the gene matches: 1. CDR3 protein: CASSRTGGEETQYF. The CDR3 DNA sequence: TGTGCCAGCAGCCGGACAGGGGGCGAAGAGACCCAGTACTTC.

A few counts support this clonotype. The chain has TRBV6-5 and TRBJ2-5, with 7 nucleotides matching TRBD1. The germline CDR1 and CDR2 sequences are MNHEY and SVGAGI. The CDR3 extends over 16 amino acids. V trimming: 2 bases; J trimming: 2 bases; junction bases outside the gene matches: 8. CDR3 DNA: TGTGCCAGCAGTTACACCATACGGACAGGTCAAGAGACCCAGTACTTC. This gives the protein CASSYTIRTGQETQYF.